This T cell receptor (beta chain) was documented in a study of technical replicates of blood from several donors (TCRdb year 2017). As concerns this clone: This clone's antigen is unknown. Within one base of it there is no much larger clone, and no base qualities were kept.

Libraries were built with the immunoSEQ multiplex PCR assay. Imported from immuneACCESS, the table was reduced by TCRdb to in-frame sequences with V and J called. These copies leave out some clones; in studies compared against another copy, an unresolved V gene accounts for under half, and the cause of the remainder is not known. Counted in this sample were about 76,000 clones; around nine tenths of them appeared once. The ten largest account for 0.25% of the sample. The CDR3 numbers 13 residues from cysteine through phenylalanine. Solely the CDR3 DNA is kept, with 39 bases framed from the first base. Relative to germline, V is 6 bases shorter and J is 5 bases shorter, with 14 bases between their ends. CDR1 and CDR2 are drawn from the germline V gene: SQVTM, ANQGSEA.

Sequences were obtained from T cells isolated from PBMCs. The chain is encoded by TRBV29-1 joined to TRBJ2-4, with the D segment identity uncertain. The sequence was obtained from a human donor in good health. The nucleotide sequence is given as TGCAGCGTCCTACTCCTTTTCCAAAACATTCAGTACTTC. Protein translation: CSVLLLFQNIQYF.